These 30 T cell receptor beta chains originate from one sample sequenced in a study of identifying expanded T cells in peripheral blood. TCRdb's table, derived via immunoSEQ multiplex PCR, lists solely in-frame clones and lacks some. The sample yields approximately 100,000 clones, around 89% seen once. The sample was blood. The receptor set was obtained from a person between 18 and 75 years old in good health.

The CDR3 is CASPGQQETQYF. CDR3 DNA sequence: TGTGCCAGCCCGGGACAGCAAGAGACCCAGTACTTC. The chain recombines TRBV21-1 with TRBJ2-5; TRBD1 was called by the table and not checked on the DNA. TRBV21-1 is a pseudogene locus. The CDR3 has 12 amino acids.

This rearrangement joins TRBV9 to TRBJ2-1; D unresolved. The germline V gene has CDR1 SGDLS and CDR2 YYNGEE. The CDR3 spans 14 residues. Trimming shortened V by 4 bases and J by 5 bases, and 13 bases separated the two germline ends. CDR3 loop: CASSPRVRDNEQFF. The CDR3 DNA follows: TGTGCCAGCAGCCCCCGTGTAAGGGACAATGAGCAGTTCTTC.

The V and J genes are TRBV6-5 and TRBJ2-4; D tentatively fits TRBD1 or TRBD2 (6 bases each). Between the trimmed V and J ends, which lost 5 bases and 5 bases, there was a span of 13 bases. CDR1 is MNHEY, CDR2 SVGAGI, per germline. This CDR3 spans 14 amino acids. The CDR3 coding sequence is TGTGCCAGCAGTCCGCTGAGGGGGGAAAACATTCAGTACTTC. Its protein product is CASSPLRGENIQYF.

The chain joins TRBV5-6 to TRBJ2-2; TRBD2 aligns across 7 bases. V shed 4 bases and J 5 bases; nucleotides not matched to a gene: 20. CDR3 length: 19 amino acids. Germline-derived CDR1 and CDR2 are SGHDT and YYEEEE. CDR3 in DNA: TGTGCCAGCAGCGCTATGCCCGGGCCCGGGAGGTGGAGGACCGGGGAGCTGTTTTTT. Translation: CASSAMPGPGRWRTGELFF.

V gene TRBV5-1 combines with J gene TRBJ2-2; TRBD2 matches at 10 bases. V lost 4 bases to trimming and J lost 6 bases; unmatched junction nucleotides: 12. Germline lookup yields CDR1 SGHRS and CDR2 YFSETQ. The CDR3 spans 17 residues. The CDR3 DNA reads as TGCGCCAGCAGCCAGGGTTTAAGCGGGAGGGCCTCCGGGGAGCTGTTTTTT. The encoded protein is CASSQGLSGRASGELFF.

The rearrangement uses TRBV4-1 and TRBJ2-2, with D perhaps matching TRBD1 (5 bases). This CDR3 spans 14 amino acids. CDR1 and CDR2 (germline): MGHRA, YSYEKL. With 5 bases removed from V and 7 bases from J, the gap between germline ends came to 14 bases. CDR3: CASSYGHPDGELFF. The CDR3 nucleotides read TGCGCCAGCAGCTACGGACATCCCGACGGGGAGCTGTTTTTT.

V and J are TRBV4-2 and TRBJ2-7; D is perhaps TRBD2 (6 bases). V gave up 0 bases and J gave up 3 bases, with 12 bases separating them. Germline CDR1 reads LGHNA; CDR2 reads YNFKEQ. CDR3 size: 15 residues. CDR3 in amino acids: CASSQDGREDYEQYF. The CDR3 DNA follows: TGTGCCAGCAGCCAAGATGGGCGGGAAGACTACGAGCAGTACTTC.

The V call is TRBV5-1, the J call TRBJ2-1; no definite D call. This CDR3 is built from 16 residues. Germline V gene lookup returns CDR1 SGHRS and CDR2 YFSETQ. V was trimmed by 4 bases and J by 7 bases, leaving 21 bases between them. In DNA form, the CDR3 reads TGCGCCAGCAGCCTAAGATCGGGCACAACAAGGAATGAGCAGTTCTTC. Protein product: CASSLRSGTTRNEQFF.

V is TRBV23-1 and J is TRBJ2-7, with D unresolved. TRBV23-1 is an open reading frame, and its role is uncertain. CDR3 size: 13 residues. Trimming cost V 0 bases and J 5 bases, with 8 bases left between them. This CDR3 reads CASSQSPRHEQYF. The CDR3 coding sequence is TGCGCCAGCAGTCAATCCCCAAGGCACGAGCAGTACTTC.

This clone has a single count. The chain joins TRBV28 to TRBJ2-6, with a weak D call TRBD2 (5 bases). V was clipped by 5 bases and J by 4 bases, with 12 bases between them. Germline CDR1 is MDHEN and CDR2 is SYDVKM. The CDR3 totals 15 residues. CDR3 loop: CASSATRGGANVLTF. The CDR3 nucleotides read TGTGCCAGCAGTGCGACCCGAGGGGGGGCCAACGTCCTGACTTTC.

The chain recombines TRBV30 with TRBJ1-6, with a weak D call TRBD1 (5 bases). Deletions cut 4 bases from V and 8 bases from J, with 12 bases between. This CDR3 contains 13 residues. Germline V gives CDR1 GTSNPN, CDR2 SVGIG (reference sequence). The CDR3 spells CAWMGQGYSPLHF. The CDR3 DNA sequence: TGTGCCTGGATGGGTCAGGGTTATTCACCCCTCCACTTT.

The chain combines TRBV30 with TRBJ1-5; D perhaps matches TRBD1 (5 bases). The length of the CDR3 is 13 residues. V lost 5 bases to trimming and J lost 6 bases, with 14 bases between them. From germline, CDR1 is GTSNPN and CDR2 SVGIG (reference sequence). CDR3 coding DNA: TGTGCCTGGCGGGGGTCAGAGGGTCAGCCCCAGCATTTT. Translated: CAWRGSEGQPQHF.

The rearrangement uses TRBV11-3 and TRBJ1-3; unclear D gene. CDR3 length: 13 residues. From germline, CDR1 is SGHNT and CDR2 YENEEA. V dropped 5 bases and J dropped 0 bases, with 5 bases sitting between them. This CDR3 is CASSLHSGNTIYF. The CDR3 DNA sequence: TGTGCCAGCAGCCTTCACTCTGGAAACACCATATATTTT.

This clone rates as medium-sized. The rearrangement links TRBV15 to TRBJ2-7; D might be TRBD2 (5 bases). The CDR3 covers 15 residues. The V end was cut by 2 bases, the J end by 2 bases, with 13 bases between. Germline CDR1 is LNHNV and CDR2 is YYDKDF (reference sequence). CDR3 nucleotide sequence: TGTGCCACCAGCAGAAGCTCGGACGGGGCCTACGAGCAGTACTTC. Translation: CATSRSSDGAYEQYF.

The chain joins TRBV2 to TRBJ2-7; 7 nucleotides align to TRBD2. The V segment lost 4 bases and the J segment 2 bases; nucleotides outside the gene matches: 5. Germline loops: CDR1 SNHLY, CDR2 FYNNEI. This CDR3 spans 14 amino acids. CDR3 sequence reads: CASSGVGGTYEQYF. The CDR3 coding sequence is TGTGCCAGCAGTGGAGTGGGGGGGACCTACGAGCAGTACTTC.

This clone has a single count. The genes are TRBV15 and TRBJ1-2; 8 bases line up with TRBD1. V lost 5 bases to trimming and J lost 3 bases; unmatched junction nucleotides: 8. CDR3 length: 15 residues. Germline lookup yields CDR1 LNHNV and CDR2 YYDKDF (reference sequence). CDR3 DNA sequence: TGTGCCACCAGCGGCTACGGGACAGGCGACTATGGCTACACCTTC. This sequence encodes CATSGYGTGDYGYTF.

The rearrangement joins TRBV6-1 to TRBJ1-1, with TRBD1 identical over 10 bases. CDR1 is MNHNS and CDR2 is SASEGT in the germline V gene. CDR3 length: 13 residues. V lost 6 bases, J lost 4 bases, and 2 bases stayed unmatched. CDR3 sequence: CASSWDRGTEAFF. The CDR3 nucleotides read TGTGCCAGCAGCTGGGACAGGGGCACTGAAGCTTTCTTT.

V and J are TRBV10-2 and TRBJ2-3, with D hard to call. The CDR3 covers 11 residues. The V gene's germline CDR1 is WSHSY and CDR2 SAAADI. Trimming removed 8 bases at V and 5 bases at J, with 8 bases between. CDR3 sequence (DNA): TGCGCCAGCCGAGCAGGAGATACGCAGTATTTT. It is translated as CASRAGDTQYF.

The chain recombines TRBV27 with TRBJ1-3; TRBD1 matches at 9 bases. Germline trimming cut 6 bases from V and 9 bases from J; bases unmatched to any gene: 9. The CDR3 is made up of 14 amino acids. In germline, CDR1 is MNHEY, CDR2 SMNVEV (reference sequence). CDR3 nucleotides: TGTGCCAGCAGCCTCGGACAGGGGTTGAGCACCATATATTTT. This gives the protein CASSLGQGLSTIYF.

The rearrangement joins TRBV21-1 to TRBJ2-2; no check of the table's D call, TRBD1, against the DNA was made. TRBV21-1 is noted as a pseudogene. This CDR3 is 15 amino acids long. The CDR3 reads CARLIQGQEGGELFF. The CDR3 nucleotides read TGTGCCAGACTTATACAGGGCCAAGAAGGCGGGGAGCTGTTTTTT.

The chain is built from TRBV5-1 and TRBJ2-5, with TRBD1 matching over 7 bases. The CDR3 spans 15 residues. Trimming cost V 0 bases and J 3 bases; bases outside gene matches: 5. Germline V gene data show CDR1 as SGHRS and CDR2 as YFSETQ. CDR3 bases: TGCGCCAGCAGCTTGGGTTGGCAGGGGGAAGAGACCCAGTACTTC. This encodes CASSLGWQGEETQYF.

The chain has TRBV7-9 and TRBJ2-5; D might be TRBD2 (6 bases). The CDR3 extends over 14 amino acids. The germline V and J ends were trimmed by 1 base and 4 bases, with 10 bases remaining between them. The germline V gene encodes CDR1 SEHNR and CDR2 FQNEAQ (reference sequence). The CDR3 region is CASSLGLEGETQYF. The CDR3, as DNA: TGTGCCAGCAGCTTAGGATTGGAGGGAGAGACCCAGTACTTC.

The chain links TRBV9 to TRBJ1-6, with a tentative D call TRBD1 (5 bases). CDR3 length: 12 amino acids. CDR1 is SGDLS and CDR2 is YYNGEE in the germline V gene. Trimming left V 0 bases short and J 13 bases short, with 8 bases between. Here the CDR3 DNA reads TGTGCCAGCAGCGTAGCGGAGGGGCCCCTCCACTTT. Its protein product is CASSVAEGPLHF.

This chain connects TRBV6-1 to TRBJ2-4; D tentatively fits TRBD1 or TRBD2 (6 bases each). The CDR3 is 11 amino acids. Germline CDR1 MNHNS, CDR2 SASEGT. Trimming pared 7 bases from V and 10 bases from J, leaving 11 bases between. The CDR3 spells CASKGGIIQYF. CDR3 in DNA: TGTGCCAGCAAGGGGGGAATAATTCAGTACTTC.

In this sample, this clone turned up once. The J gene is TRBJ2-2, the V gene TRBV18; D gene uncertain. CDR3 length: 14 amino acids. V gave up 0 bases and J gave up 3 bases, with 5 bases separating them. Germline loops: CDR1 KGHSH, CDR2 LQKENI. CDR3 loop: CASSPPQDTGELFF. Written as DNA, the CDR3 is TGTGCCAGCTCACCACCACAAGACACCGGGGAGCTGTTTTTT.

The genes are TRBV5-6 and TRBJ2-7; weak D call: TRBD1 (6 bases). Trimming pared 3 bases from V and 2 bases from J, leaving 12 bases between. This CDR3 is built from 14 residues. Germline CDR1 is SGHDT and CDR2 is YYEEEE. The CDR3 reads CASSYGQYTYEQYF. The CDR3 DNA reads TGTGCCAGCAGCTACGGACAGTACACCTACGAGCAGTACTTC.

The chain uses TRBV28 and TRBJ1-4; D is unclear. CDR1 is MDHEN and CDR2 is SYDVKM in the germline V gene. CDR3 length: 12 amino acids. V lost 2 bases and J lost 2, with 0 bases in between. The CDR3 DNA follows: TGTGCCAGCAGTTTAACTAATGAAAAACTGTTTTTT. Translating it yields CASSLTNEKLFF.

The genes are TRBV19 and TRBJ2-5; the match to TRBD2 covers 10 bases. Per germline, CDR1 LNHDA and CDR2 SQIVND (reference sequence). The CDR3 covers 16 residues. V shed 4 bases, J shed 1 base, and the junction held 6 bases outside the gene matches. CDR3 residues: CASSRRAGGIQETQYF. For the CDR3, the DNA is TGTGCCAGTAGTAGACGAGCGGGGGGGATCCAAGAGACCCAGTACTTC.

The chain carries TRBV19 and TRBJ1-5; D remains ambiguous. V was pared by 7 bases and J by 0 bases, with 13 bases between. Germline assignment: CDR1 LNHDA and CDR2 SQIVND (reference sequence). The CDR3 has 15 residues. CDR3 protein: CASNPGRFSNQPQHF. CDR3 DNA: TGTGCCAGTAACCCCGGCAGGTTTAGCAATCAGCCCCAGCATTTT.

The gene calls are TRBV18 and TRBJ2-3; D remains unclear. V was trimmed by 2 bases and J by 4 bases, leaving 4 bases between them. The CDR3 consists of 12 residues. CDR1 is KGHSH, CDR2 LQKENI, per germline. In nucleotides, the CDR3 is TGTGCCAGCTCACCAACCGCAGATACGCAGTATTTT. Translating it yields CASSPTADTQYF.